This T cell receptor beta chain is from a study of blood T cell repertoires in COVID-19. Clones were read by immunoSEQ multiplex PCR, and TCRdb kept only the in-frame ones, dropping some. The sample shows about 350,000 clones, around 91% of them seen only once. Germline V gene data show CDR1 as MNHEY and CDR2 as SVGAGI. V was clipped by 10 bases and J by 2 bases; unmatched bases: 3. The CDR3 sequence is 12 residues long. The sequenced sample was peripheral blood. This rearrangement joins TRBV6-5 to TRBJ2-7; TRBD1 aligns across 9 bases. The sequence was obtained from a woman younger than 35 who had recovered from COVID-19. The CDR3 region is CATGTGPYEQYV. Written as DNA, the CDR3 is TGTGCCACCGGGACAGGGCCCTACGAGCAGTACGTC.